This passage covers 5 T cell receptor beta chains from one sample sequenced in a study of human T cells and chemical hapten exposure. MiXCR was run by TCRdb on the RACE reads, yielding one entry per CDR3 protein. The data contain roughly 120,000 distinct CDR3 sequences, roughly 13% of them seen just once; the ten biggest clones take up approximately 2.6%. Time point here: pre-sensitization, week 0. Noted treatment: therapeutic diphenylcyclopropenone sensitization with weekly scalp DPC. This sample comprised whole blood, obtained in connection with sensitization to the hapten diphenylcyclopropenone (DPC). These receptors were obtained from a woman aged 18-29 years with alopecia areata. Some clones in this sample may be carry-over from other donors' samples.

This clonotype was seen ten or more times. The rearrangement joins TRBV12-3 or TRBV12-4 to TRBJ1-3; no clear D gene. The CDR3 consists of 17 residues. With 7 bases removed from V and 2 bases from J, the gap between germline ends came to 21 bases. Written as DNA, the CDR3 is TGTGCCAGCATCACAAGGGCGGGCGACCGCCCTGGAAACACCATATATTTT. Its protein product is CASITRAGDRPGNTIYF.

The sample holds many counts of this clonotype. This rearrangement joins TRBV12-3 or TRBV12-4 to TRBJ2-1, with D uncertain. The CDR3 extends over 11 amino acids. Trimming cost V 5 bases and J 3 bases, with 2 bases left between them. This CDR3 reads CASSLYNEQFF. The CDR3 DNA reads TGTGCCAGCAGTCTCTACAATGAGCAGTTCTTC.

This clonotype was observed a few times. This rearrangement joins TRBV7-2 to TRBJ2-7; 10 bases are shared with TRBD2. Trimming cost V 3 bases and J 0 bases; bases outside gene matches: 2. The CDR3 loop spans 15 amino acids. CDR1 and CDR2 (germline): SGHTA, FQGNSA. CDR3 DNA sequence: TGTGCCAGCAGCTTTGGGACTAGCGCCTCCTACGAGCAGTACTTC. It is translated as CASSFGTSASYEQYF.

This rearrangement joins TRBV7-9 to TRBJ2-1, with D possibly being TRBD1 (5 bases). The CDR3 sequence is 15 residues long. Germline values: CDR1 SEHNR, CDR2 FQNEAQ (reference sequence). Trimming stripped 4 bases from V and 8 bases from J, with 18 bases between. CDR3 loop: CASSSRTLTVDEQFF. The CDR3 coding sequence is TGTGCCAGCAGCTCGAGGACACTTACAGTTGATGAGCAGTTCTTC.

The chain uses TRBV20-1 and TRBJ1-6, with a possible D match to TRBD1 (5 bases). The V and J ends lost 6 bases and 7 bases respectively, with 16 bases between them. Germline CDR1 DFQATT, CDR2 SNEGSKA (reference sequence). This CDR3 region has 14 residues. The DNA for the CDR3 is TGCAGTGCCCAGTTGGGGCCTCGAAATTCACCCCTCCACTTT. It is translated as CSAQLGPRNSPLHF.